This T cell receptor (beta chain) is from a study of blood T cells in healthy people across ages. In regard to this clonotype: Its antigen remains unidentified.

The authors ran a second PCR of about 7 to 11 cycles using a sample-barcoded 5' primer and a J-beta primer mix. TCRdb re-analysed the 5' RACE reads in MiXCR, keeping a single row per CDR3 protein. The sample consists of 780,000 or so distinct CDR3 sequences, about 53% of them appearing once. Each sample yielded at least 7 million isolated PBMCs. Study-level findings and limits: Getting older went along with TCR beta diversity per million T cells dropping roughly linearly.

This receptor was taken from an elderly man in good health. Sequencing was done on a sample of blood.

The CDR3 DNA reads as TGCAGTGCTAGCAGGGACTCCTCTAACTATGGCTACACCTTC. Amino acids: CSASRDSSNYGYTF. The V call is TRBV20-1, the J call TRBJ1-2; D is perhaps TRBD1 (5 bases). V was clipped by 3 bases and J by 0 bases, with 11 bases between them. CDR1 is DFQATT and CDR2 is SNEGSKA in the germline V gene (reference sequence). The CDR3 has 14 amino acids.